These 27 T cell receptor beta chains were sequenced from one sample in a study of CD8 T cells in Susac syndrome. RNA in amounts of roughly 0.5 to 1 ug was reverse transcribed with random hexamers. TCRdb reprocessed the immunoSEQ multiplex PCR reads via MiXCR and lists one record per CDR3 protein. The sample has 250,000 to 300,000 distinct CDR3 sequences; almost 85% are singletons. The sequenced sample was CD8+ T cells from PBMCs. These receptors were taken from a human donor with multiple sclerosis.

This chain uses TRBV28 with TRBJ2-7; 10 bases line up with TRBD2. Germline trimming cut 4 bases from V and 0 bases from J; bases unmatched to any gene: 9. The length of the CDR3 is 17 residues. The germline V gene has CDR1 MDHEN and CDR2 SYDVKM. CDR3 coding DNA: TGTGCCAGCAGTTCAAGACTAGCGGGCGCCAGCTCCTACGAGCAGTACTTC. This encodes CASSSRLAGASSYEQYF.

This chain joins TRBV25-1 and TRBJ2-1; 9 bases fit TRBD2. V was clipped by 4 bases and J by 3 bases; unmatched bases: 13. The CDR3 covers 18 residues. Germline V CDR1 and CDR2: MGHDK, SYGVNS. The CDR3 loop reads CASSAGTSGGRVYNEQFF. The CDR3 nucleotides read TGTGCCAGCAGTGCTGGGACGAGCGGGGGGAGGGTCTACAATGAGCAGTTCTTC. The full variable domain, rest sourced from reference TRBV25-1 and TRBJ2-1, is EADIYQTPRYLVIGTGKKITLECSQTMGHDKMYWYQQDPGMELHLIHYSYGVNSTEKGDLSSESTVSRIRTEHFPLTLESARPSHTSQYLCASSAGTSGGRVYNEQFFGPGTRLTVL.

The genes are TRBV2 and TRBJ2-7; D is perhaps TRBD1 (5 bases). The CDR3 has 13 residues. Trimming took off 6 bases at V and 1 base at J, with 10 bases between the two ends. The germline V gene has CDR1 SNHLY and CDR2 FYNNEI. The CDR3 is CASRAGISYEQYF. CDR3 in DNA: TGTGCCAGCAGGGCAGGGATATCCTACGAGCAGTACTTC.

The chain employs TRBV7-9 and TRBJ2-3, with 15 bases lining up with TRBD2. The CDR3 has 18 residues. The junction had 12 bases not matched to a gene; V was cut back by 4 bases and J by 7 bases. The germline V gene encodes CDR1 SEHNR and CDR2 FQNEAQ (reference sequence). CDR3 nucleotides: TGTGCCAGCAGCTCTCTTATAGGACTAGCGGGGGGGTCGCATACGCAGTATTTT. This gives the protein CASSSLIGLAGGSHTQYF. Full variable domain (rest looked up from reference TRBV7-9 and TRBJ2-3): DTGVSQNPRHKITKRGQNVTFRCDPISEHNRLYWYRQTLGQGPEFLTYFQNEAQLEKSRLLSDRFSAERPKGSFSTLEIQRTEQGDSAMYLCASSSLIGLAGGSHTQYFGPGTRLTVL.

V usage is TRBV5-8 and J usage is TRBJ2-2; tentative D call: TRBD2 (6 bases). Germline-derived CDR1 and CDR2 are SGHTS and YDEGEE. This CDR3 contains 15 residues. Trimming took 4 bases from V and 1 from J, leaving 11 bases between them. CDR3 nucleotides: TGTGCCAGCAGCGTTCGGGGACTGAACACCGGGGAGCTGTTTTTT. This encodes CASSVRGLNTGELFF.

The chain couples TRBV15 to TRBJ1-5; D remains ambiguous. V was clipped by 0 bases and J by 0 bases, with 6 bases between them. CDR1 and CDR2 (germline): LNHNV, YYDKDF (reference sequence). There are 15 residues in the CDR3. The CDR3 nucleotides read TGTGCCACCAGCAGAGATATGTATAGCAATCAGCCCCAGCATTTT. Amino acids: CATSRDMYSNQPQHF.

The chain links TRBV28 to TRBJ2-2, with 8 bases fitting TRBD2. The CDR3 runs 14 residues. The germline CDR1 and CDR2 sequences are MDHEN and SYDVKM. The J segment lost 4 bases and the V segment lost 7 bases, leaving 5 bases of the junction unmatched. The CDR3 protein is CASTRSGSTGELFF. CDR3 nucleotides: TGTGCCAGCACGAGGAGCGGGAGCACCGGGGAGCTGTTTTTT.

The gene calls are TRBV11-2 and TRBJ2-5; D is undetermined. Germline V gene lookup returns CDR1 SGHAT and CDR2 FQNNGV. The CDR3 sequence is 15 residues long. The V and J ends lost 2 bases and 3 bases respectively, with 13 bases between them. CDR3 amino acids: CASSLIRTDKETQYF. The CDR3 nucleotides read TGTGCCAGCAGCTTAATCCGAACAGATAAAGAGACCCAGTACTTC.

This clonotype was counted ten times or more. One junction end disagrees with the germline gene, perhaps due to a read error. The gene calls are TRBV5-8 and TRBJ2-7; no clear D. CDR3 length: 15 residues. Germline V gene lookup returns CDR1 SGHTS and CDR2 YDEGEE. The CDR3 sequence is CASSPTRVVGYEQYF. Here the CDR3 DNA reads TGCGCCAGCAGCCCTACAAGGGTCGTAGGCTACGAGCAGTACTTC.

CDR3 sequence (DNA): TGTGCCAGCAGCGGGAGACGCCAGAACGAGCAGTACTTC. It encodes CASSGRRQNEQYF. This chain connects TRBV5-6 to TRBJ2-7, with a weak D call TRBD2 (5 bases). The germline CDR1 and CDR2 sequences are SGHDT and YYEEEE. The CDR3 is made up of 13 amino acids. Deletions cut 4 bases from V and 5 bases from J, with 13 bases between.

The chain is built from TRBV4-3 and TRBJ1-1; D remains unclear. Germline V gives CDR1 LGHNA, CDR2 YSLEER. Trimming left V 0 bases short and J 1 base short, with 12 bases between. The CDR3 is 16 residues long. The CDR3, as DNA: TGCGCCAGCAGCCAAGAGAGGATCAGCGCGAACACTGAAGCTTTCTTT. The encoded protein is CASSQERISANTEAFF.

The J gene is TRBJ2-7, the V gene TRBV28, with a tentative D call TRBD2 (5 bases). The CDR3 totals 16 residues. The V gene lost 5 bases and the J gene lost 3 bases, with 20 bases spanning the gap. The V gene's germline CDR1 is MDHEN and CDR2 SYDVKM. The CDR3 region is CASSPPDRRGHYEQYF. In DNA, the CDR3 is TGTGCCAGCAGTCCCCCAGATCGCCGGGGTCACTACGAGCAGTACTTC.

J is TRBJ1-3 and V is TRBV13, with unresolved D. This CDR3 spans 14 amino acids. Trimming took 4 bases from V and 3 from J, leaving 10 bases between them. Germline V gives CDR1 PRHDT, CDR2 FYEKMQ (reference sequence). CDR3 region: CASSYAGRGNTIYF. CDR3 DNA sequence: TGTGCCAGCAGCTATGCCGGACGTGGAAACACCATATATTTT.

V is TRBV27 and J is TRBJ1-4; D is perhaps TRBD1 (6 bases). This CDR3 has 13 amino acids. CDR1 is MNHEY and CDR2 is SMNVEV in the germline V gene (reference sequence). V was shortened by 3 bases and J by 8 bases, with 10 bases between the two germline ends. The CDR3 nucleotides read TGTGCCAGCAGTTTGCAGGGGCCCGAAAAACTGTTTTTT. Its translation is CASSLQGPEKLFF. The entire variable domain, with the rest obtained from reference TRBV27 and TRBJ1-4, is as follows: EAQVTQNPRYLITVTGKKLTVTCSQNMNHEYMSWYRQDPGLGLRQIYYSMNVEVTDKGDVPEGYKVSRKEKRNFPLILESPSPNQTSLYFCASSLQGPEKLFFGSGTQLSVL.

The chain is built from TRBV7-9 and TRBJ2-3; unclear D gene. The germline V gene has CDR1 SEHNR and CDR2 FQNEAQ (reference sequence). The germline V and J ends were trimmed by 3 bases and 0 bases, with 7 bases remaining between them. The CDR3 has 14 amino acids. In DNA form, the CDR3 reads TGTGCCAGCAGCTTTGAGAGAAGCACAGATACGCAGTATTTT. Translation gives CASSFERSTDTQYF.

CDR3 in DNA: TGCAGTGCGGGACTAGCGGGGGACAATGAGCAGTTCTTC. It translates to CSAGLAGDNEQFF. The chain joins TRBV20-1 to TRBJ2-1, with 14 bases matching TRBD2. The CDR3 is 13 amino acids. The V segment lost 6 bases and the J segment 5 bases; nucleotides outside the gene matches: 0. Germline-derived CDR1 and CDR2 are DFQATT and SNEGSKA (reference sequence).

The chain employs TRBV12-3 or TRBV12-4 and TRBJ2-7; 7 bases fit TRBD1. The CDR3 runs 14 residues. V lost 5 bases and J lost 6; bases outside the gene matches: 10. The CDR3 here is CASSQQGQGGEQYF. CDR3 bases: TGTGCCAGCAGTCAACAGGGGCAAGGTGGCGAGCAGTACTTC.

J is TRBJ1-2 and V is TRBV4-3, with 12 positions matching TRBD1. V was clipped by 3 bases and J by 4 bases; unmatched bases: 15. Germline CDR1 LGHNA, CDR2 YSLEER. CDR3 size: 19 residues. The CDR3 nucleotides read TGCGCCAGCAGCCACAAGACGGGGGACAGGGGGCTTCTTAGCTATGGCTACACCTTC. As protein: CASSHKTGDRGLLSYGYTF.

The chain couples TRBV6-5 to TRBJ2-1; D is uncertain. The CDR3 extends over 20 amino acids. The ends were cut back, 1 base at V and 3 bases at J, with 25 bases in the middle. CDR1 and CDR2 from the germline V gene are MNHEY and SVGAGI. CDR3 nucleotide sequence: TGTGCCAGCAGTTACTGGGCAGGACCCCCTGATGAAAGGAGCTACAATGAGCAGTTCTTC. This translates into CASSYWAGPPDERSYNEQFF.

The chain couples TRBV4-1 to TRBJ1-1; D is unresolved. CDR3 length equals 14 residues. The germline V gene has CDR1 MGHRA and CDR2 YSYEKL. Trimming removed 4 bases from V and 0 bases from J, with 9 bases in between. CDR3 amino acids: CASSRSVMNTEAFF. The CDR3 nucleotides are TGCGCCAGCAGCCGATCCGTAATGAACACTGAAGCTTTCTTT.

This clonotype has a single count. V gene TRBV19 combines with J gene TRBJ1-5; tentatively, D is TRBD1 (5 bases). Germline V CDR1 and CDR2: LNHDA, SQIVND (reference sequence). The CDR3 consists of 15 residues. Trimming shortened V by 5 bases and J by 3 bases, and 14 bases separated the two germline ends. CDR3 sequence: CASSSPSGNNQPQHF. In DNA, the CDR3 is TGTGCCAGTAGTTCTCCCTCAGGGAACAATCAGCCCCAGCATTTT.

V gene TRBV27 combines with J gene TRBJ1-5, with a tentative D call TRBD1 (5 bases). V was cut by 4 bases and J by 2 bases, with 24 bases left in between. Germline V CDR1 and CDR2: MNHEY, SMNVEV (reference sequence). This CDR3 has 19 residues. CDR3 bases: TGTGCCAGCAGTTCCCTCGGTCGGGGGGAGCTAAGGGGCAATCAGCCCCAGCATTTT. Translating it yields CASSSLGRGELRGNQPQHF.

V and J are TRBV12-5 and TRBJ2-1; possibly TRBD2 for D (5 bases). Germline-derived CDR1 and CDR2 are LGHNT and FRNRAP. The CDR3 covers 15 residues. The V gene lost 5 bases and the J gene lost 8 bases, with 19 bases spanning the gap. CDR3 DNA sequence: TGTGCTAGTGGTCTGCCGGACTCTCCATGGGATGAGCAGTTCTTC. Residues: CASGLPDSPWDEQFF.

The V gene is TRBV7-8, the J gene TRBJ2-5; TRBD1 is a possible D gene (6 bases). The CDR3 has 13 residues. V lost 1 base, J lost 6 bases, and 9 bases lay in between. The germline gives CDR1 SGHVS, CDR2 FQNEAQ. CDR3 loop: CASSLEGQKTQYF. CDR3 nucleotides: TGTGCCAGCAGCTTAGAGGGACAAAAGACCCAGTACTTC.

This chain links TRBV30 with TRBJ1-4; D might be TRBD1 (6 bases). The germline gives CDR1 GTSNPN, CDR2 SVGIG (reference sequence). The CDR3 consists of 15 residues. V gave up 2 bases and J gave up 3 bases, with 13 bases separating them. CDR3 DNA: TGTGCCTGGAGTTGGGGGGCAGCCTCTAATGAAAAACTGTTTTTT. Amino acid sequence: CAWSWGAASNEKLFF.

The gene calls are TRBV24-1 and TRBJ2-2; D is undetermined. V shed 4 bases and J shed 6 bases, with 5 bases lying between them. Germline CDR1 reads KGHDR; CDR2 reads SFDVKD. This CDR3 is 12 amino acids long. The CDR3 nucleotides are TGTGCCACCAGTGAACCGGCCGGGGAGCTGTTTTTT. Translating gives CATSEPAGELFF.

The rearrangement joins TRBV9 to TRBJ2-7, with 8 bases identical to TRBD1. CDR3 length equals 14 residues. Germline V gene lookup returns CDR1 SGDLS and CDR2 YYNGEE. Trimming at V came to 4 bases and at J to 7 bases, leaving 10 bases not matched to a gene. CDR3 in amino acids: CASSFSPGQEEQYF. DNA for the CDR3: TGTGCCAGCAGCTTTTCGCCGGGACAGGAGGAGCAGTACTTC.